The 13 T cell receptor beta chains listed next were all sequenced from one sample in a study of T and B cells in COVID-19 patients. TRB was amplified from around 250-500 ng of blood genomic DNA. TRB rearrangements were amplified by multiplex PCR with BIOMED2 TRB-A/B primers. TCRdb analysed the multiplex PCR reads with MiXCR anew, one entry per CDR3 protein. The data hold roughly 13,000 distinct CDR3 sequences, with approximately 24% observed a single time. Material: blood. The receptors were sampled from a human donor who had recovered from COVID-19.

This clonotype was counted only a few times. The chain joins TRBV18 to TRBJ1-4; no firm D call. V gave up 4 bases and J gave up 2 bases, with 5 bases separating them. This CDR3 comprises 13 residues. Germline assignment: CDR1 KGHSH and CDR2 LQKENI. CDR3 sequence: CASSLHTNEKLFF. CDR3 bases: TGTGCCAGCTCACTACACACTAATGAAAAACTGTTTTTT.

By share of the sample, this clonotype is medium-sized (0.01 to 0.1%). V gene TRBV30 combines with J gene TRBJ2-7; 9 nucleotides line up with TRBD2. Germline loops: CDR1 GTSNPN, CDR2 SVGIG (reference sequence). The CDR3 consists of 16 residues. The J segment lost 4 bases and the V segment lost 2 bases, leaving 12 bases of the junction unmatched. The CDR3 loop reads CAWSSVAGEVGYEQYF. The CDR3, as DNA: TGTGCCTGGAGTTCTGTAGCGGGAGAGGTCGGTTACGAGCAGTACTTC.

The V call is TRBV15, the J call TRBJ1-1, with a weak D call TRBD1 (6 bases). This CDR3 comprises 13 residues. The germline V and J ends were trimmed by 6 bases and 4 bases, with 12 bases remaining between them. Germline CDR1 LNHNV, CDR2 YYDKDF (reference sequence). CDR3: CATRYRGSTEAFF. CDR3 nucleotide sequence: TGTGCCACCAGATATAGGGGGAGCACTGAAGCTTTCTTT.

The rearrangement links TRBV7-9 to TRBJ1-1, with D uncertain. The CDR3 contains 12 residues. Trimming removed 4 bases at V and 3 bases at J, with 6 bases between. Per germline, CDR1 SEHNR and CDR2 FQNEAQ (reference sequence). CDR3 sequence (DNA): TGTGCCAGCAGCTCTATGGACACTGAAGCTTTCTTT. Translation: CASSSMDTEAFF.

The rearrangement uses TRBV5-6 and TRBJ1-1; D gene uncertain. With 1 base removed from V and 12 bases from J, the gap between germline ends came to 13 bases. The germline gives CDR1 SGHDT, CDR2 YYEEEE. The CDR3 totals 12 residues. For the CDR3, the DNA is TGTGCCAGCAGCTTGCGAACCGGCGGGACTTTCTTT. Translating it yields CASSLRTGGTFF.

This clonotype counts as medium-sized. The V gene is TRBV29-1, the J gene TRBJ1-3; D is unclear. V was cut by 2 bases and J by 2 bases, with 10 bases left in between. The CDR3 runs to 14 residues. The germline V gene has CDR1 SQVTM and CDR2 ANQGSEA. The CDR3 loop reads CSVEPGGAGNTIYF. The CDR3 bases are TGCAGCGTTGAACCGGGTGGGGCTGGAAACACCATATATTTT.

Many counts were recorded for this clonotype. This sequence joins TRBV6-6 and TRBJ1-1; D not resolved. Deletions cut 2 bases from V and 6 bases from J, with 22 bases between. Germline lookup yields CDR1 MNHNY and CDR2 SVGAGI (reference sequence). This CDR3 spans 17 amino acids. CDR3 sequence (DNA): TGTGCCAGCAGTTACATGTTGTCGAGCCGACCCGACGCTGAAGCTTTCTTT. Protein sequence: CASSYMLSSRPDAEAFF.

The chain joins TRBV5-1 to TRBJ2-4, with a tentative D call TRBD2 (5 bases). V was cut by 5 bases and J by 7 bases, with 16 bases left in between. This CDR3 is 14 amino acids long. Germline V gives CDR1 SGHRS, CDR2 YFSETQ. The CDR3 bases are TGCGCCAGCAGGGTCGAGGGCAGGCTGAACATTCAGTACTTC. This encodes CASRVEGRLNIQYF.

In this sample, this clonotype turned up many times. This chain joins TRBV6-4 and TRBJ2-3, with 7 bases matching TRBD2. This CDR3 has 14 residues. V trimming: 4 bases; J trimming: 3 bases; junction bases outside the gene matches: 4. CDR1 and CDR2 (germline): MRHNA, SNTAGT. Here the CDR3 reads CASSVAGETDTQYF. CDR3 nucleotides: TGTGCCAGCAGTGTGGCGGGAGAGACAGATACGCAGTATTTT.

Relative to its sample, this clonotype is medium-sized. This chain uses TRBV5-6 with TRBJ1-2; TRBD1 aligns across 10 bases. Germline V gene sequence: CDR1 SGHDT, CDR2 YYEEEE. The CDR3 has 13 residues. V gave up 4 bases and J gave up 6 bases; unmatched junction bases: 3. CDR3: CASSAGQGNGYTF. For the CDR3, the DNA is TGTGCCAGCAGCGCGGGACAGGGGAATGGCTACACCTTC.

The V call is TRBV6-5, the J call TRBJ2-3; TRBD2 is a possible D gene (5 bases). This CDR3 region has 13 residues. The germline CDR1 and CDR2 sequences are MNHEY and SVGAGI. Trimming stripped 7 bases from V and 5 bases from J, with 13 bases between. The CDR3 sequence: CASTEGRLDTQYF. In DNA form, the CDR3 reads TGTGCCAGCACCGAGGGAAGGCTAGATACGCAGTATTTT.

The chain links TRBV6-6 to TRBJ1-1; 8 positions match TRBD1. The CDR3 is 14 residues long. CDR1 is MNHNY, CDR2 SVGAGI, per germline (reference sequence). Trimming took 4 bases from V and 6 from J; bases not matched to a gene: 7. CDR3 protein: CASSFLDRGSEAFF. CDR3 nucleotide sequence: TGTGCCAGCAGTTTTCTTGACAGGGGCTCTGAAGCTTTCTTT.

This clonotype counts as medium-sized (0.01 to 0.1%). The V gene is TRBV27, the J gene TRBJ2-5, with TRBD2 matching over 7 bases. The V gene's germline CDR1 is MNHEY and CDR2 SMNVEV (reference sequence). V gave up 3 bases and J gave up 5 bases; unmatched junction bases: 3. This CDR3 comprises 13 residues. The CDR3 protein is CASSFLGGETQYF. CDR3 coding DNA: TGTGCCAGCAGTTTTTTGGGGGGGGAGACCCAGTACTTC.